This T cell receptor beta chain appears in the sequencing data of a study of PD-1 blockade in classical Hodgkin lymphoma. Points from the study as a whole: The CD4+ diversity rise by C4D1 was clearest in complete responders. At baseline, newly diagnosed patients reportedly showed less TCR diversity than healthy donors.

The V gene lost 0 bases and the J gene lost 5 bases, with 14 bases spanning the gap. Germline CDR1 reads SGHNT; CDR2 reads YYREEE (reference sequence). The CDR3 runs to 15 residues. With regard to this clone: Its antigen remains unknown.

Relapse after autologous stem cell transplantation occurred in every patient, and brentuximab vedotin exposure varied. The best responses consisted of complete response, partial response or progressive disease. Only in-frame clones appear in the TCRdb table, and some are missing; sequencing was by immunoSEQ multiplex PCR. The profile covers about 40,000 clones, with 76% appearing a single time and approximately 11% taken by the ten largest. This chain uses TRBV5-4 with TRBJ2-5, with a possible D match to TRBD1 (7 bases). This clonotype was sampled from a human donor with classical Hodgkin lymphoma. The source material was peripheral blood mononuclear cells (PBMCs), sampled at baseline. This CDR3 reads CASSLVAGGRETQYF. CDR3 DNA: TGTGCCAGCAGCTTGGTGGCAGGGGGGAGGGAGACCCAGTACTTC.